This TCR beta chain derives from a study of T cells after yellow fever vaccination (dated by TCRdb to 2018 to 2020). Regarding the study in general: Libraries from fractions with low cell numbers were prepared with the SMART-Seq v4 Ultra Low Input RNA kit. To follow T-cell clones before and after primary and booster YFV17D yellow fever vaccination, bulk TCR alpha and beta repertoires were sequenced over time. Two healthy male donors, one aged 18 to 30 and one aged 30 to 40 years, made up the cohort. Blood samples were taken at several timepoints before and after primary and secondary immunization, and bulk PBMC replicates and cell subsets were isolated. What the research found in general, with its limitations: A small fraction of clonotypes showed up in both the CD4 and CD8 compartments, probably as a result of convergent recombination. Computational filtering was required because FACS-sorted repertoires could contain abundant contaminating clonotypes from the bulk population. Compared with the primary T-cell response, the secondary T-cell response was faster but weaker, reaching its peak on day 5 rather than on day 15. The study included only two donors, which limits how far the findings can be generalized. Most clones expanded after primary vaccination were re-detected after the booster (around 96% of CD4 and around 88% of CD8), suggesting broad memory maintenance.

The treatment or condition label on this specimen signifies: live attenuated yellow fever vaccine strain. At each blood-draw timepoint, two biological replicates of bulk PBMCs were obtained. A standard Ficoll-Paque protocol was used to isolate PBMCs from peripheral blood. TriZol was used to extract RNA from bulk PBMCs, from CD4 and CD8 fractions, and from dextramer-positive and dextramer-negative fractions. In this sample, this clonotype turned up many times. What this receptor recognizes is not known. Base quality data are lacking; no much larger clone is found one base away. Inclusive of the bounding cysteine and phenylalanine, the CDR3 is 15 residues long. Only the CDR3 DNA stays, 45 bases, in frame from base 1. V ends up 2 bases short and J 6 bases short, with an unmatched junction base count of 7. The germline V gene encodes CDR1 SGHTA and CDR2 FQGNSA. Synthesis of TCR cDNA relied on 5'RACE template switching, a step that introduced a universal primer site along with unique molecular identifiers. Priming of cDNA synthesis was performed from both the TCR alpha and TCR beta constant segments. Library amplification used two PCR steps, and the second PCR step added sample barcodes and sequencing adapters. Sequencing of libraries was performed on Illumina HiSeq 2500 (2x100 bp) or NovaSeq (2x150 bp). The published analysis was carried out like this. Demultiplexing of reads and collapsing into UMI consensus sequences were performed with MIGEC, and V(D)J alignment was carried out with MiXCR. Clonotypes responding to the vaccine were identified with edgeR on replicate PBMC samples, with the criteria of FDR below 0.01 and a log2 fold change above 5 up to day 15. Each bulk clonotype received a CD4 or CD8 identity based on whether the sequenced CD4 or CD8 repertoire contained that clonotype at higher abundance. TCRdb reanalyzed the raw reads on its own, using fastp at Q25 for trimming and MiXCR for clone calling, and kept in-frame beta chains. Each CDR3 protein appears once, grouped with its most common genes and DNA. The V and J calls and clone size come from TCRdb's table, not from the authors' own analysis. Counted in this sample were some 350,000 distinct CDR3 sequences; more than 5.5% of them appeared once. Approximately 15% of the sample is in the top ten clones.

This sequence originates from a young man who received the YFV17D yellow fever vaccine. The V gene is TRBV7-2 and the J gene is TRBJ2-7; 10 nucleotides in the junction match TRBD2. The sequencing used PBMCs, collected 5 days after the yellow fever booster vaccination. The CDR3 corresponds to CASSLTAGTSAEQYF. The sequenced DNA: TGTGCCAGCAGCTTAACAGCCGGGACTAGCGCCGAGCAGTACTTC.